This T cell receptor (beta chain) originates from a study of T cells in localized non-small cell lung cancer. This CDR3 region has 15 residues. The trim removed 3 bases at V and 6 bases at J, leaving 7 bases unmatched. Germline V gives CDR1 SGHNT, CDR2 YENEEA. This clone appeared a few times. As yet, its antigen is unknown. TCRdb keeps only in-frame clones here, not all; method: immunoSEQ multiplex PCR. The repertoire holds 870 or so clones, about 20% seen once, with 14% in the top ten. General study findings and limits: A denser population of T cells in blood accompanied longer overall survival. Exceeding tumor, uninvolved adjacent lung had the highest T cell clonality.

The chain has TRBV11-3 and TRBJ2-1; 8 bases agree with TRBD2. The sample was normal lung tissue next to the tumor, taken before any cancer treatment. This clonotype was obtained from a man between 40 and 75 years old with stage I lung adenocarcinoma. The CDR3 DNA reads TGTGCCAGCAGCTTCAACGGGAGGGACCTCAATGAGCAGTTCTTC. Protein sequence: CASSFNGRDLNEQFF.